Below are 23 T cell receptor beta chains sequenced from a single sample in a study of OX40 agonist ivuxolimab in advanced cancers. Profiling relied on immunoSEQ multiplex PCR, and the TCRdb table lists in-frame clones only, not all of them. The sample has about 31,000 clones, approximately 86% seen once. The sequenced sample was CD4+ or CD8+ T cells sorted from blood, obtained in a trial of the OX40 agonist ivuxolimab. These receptors all stem from an adult with an advanced solid tumor such as melanoma, head and neck, liver or kidney cancer.

CDR3 sequence (DNA): TGCGCCAGCAGCCAAAGCGGGAGGGCGAGCGGGGAGCTGTTTTTT. It specifies CASSQSGRASGELFF. The genes are TRBV4-3 and TRBJ2-2; 10 bases match TRBD2. V gave up 2 bases and J gave up 7 bases; unmatched junction bases: 4. The CDR3 consists of 15 residues. Germline V gives CDR1 LGHNA, CDR2 YSLEER.

V is TRBV4-1 and J is TRBJ2-7; the D gene is possibly TRBD1 (5 bases). The CDR3 is 14 residues long. The germline V gene has CDR1 MGHRA and CDR2 YSYEKL. The germline V and J ends were trimmed by 0 bases and 4 bases, with 10 bases remaining between them. The CDR3 reads CASSQDRGTYEQYF. The CDR3 DNA reads as TGCGCCAGCAGCCAAGATAGGGGCACGTACGAGCAGTACTTC.

Notes on this clone: The same CDR3 is also encoded by other DNA sequences in this sample. The chain has TRBV29-1 and TRBJ1-2; D ambiguous. Germline V CDR1 and CDR2: SQVTM, ANQGSEA. Trimming took off 5 bases at V and 0 bases at J, with 7 bases between the two ends. The CDR3 length is 12 residues. CDR3 coding DNA: TGCAGCGTTCGAGGGACTAACTATGGCTACACCTTC. This codes for CSVRGTNYGYTF. Drawing the rest from reference TRBV29-1 and TRBJ1-2, the complete variable domain is SAVISQKPSRDICQRGTSLTIQCQVDSQVTMMFWYRQQPGQSLTLIATANQGSEATYESGFVIDKFPISRPNLTFSTLTVSNMSPEDSSIYLCSVRGTNYGYTFGSGTRLTVV.

CDR3 sequence: CASSLVDPPSEQYF. In nucleotides, the CDR3 is TGTGCCAGCAGCTTGGTAGACCCCCCCAGCGAGCAGTACTTC. The chain recombines TRBV5-5 with TRBJ2-7; no definite D call. The CDR3 has 14 amino acids. The germline gives CDR1 SGHKS, CDR2 YYEKEE (reference sequence). V was shortened by 0 bases and J by 6 bases, with 13 bases between the two germline ends.

A single count supports this clone. The rearrangement joins TRBV5-1 to TRBJ1-1; 7 nucleotides line up with TRBD1. The CDR3 length is 13 residues. Germline-derived CDR1 and CDR2 are SGHRS and YFSETQ. Trimming took 4 bases from V and 5 from J; bases not matched to a gene: 5. CDR3 in amino acids: CASSPSGQTEAFF. The CDR3 DNA is TGCGCCAGCAGCCCGTCGGGACAGACTGAAGCTTTCTTT. The full variable domain, rest sourced from reference TRBV5-1 and TRBJ1-1, is KAGVTQTPRYLIKTRGQQVTLSCSPISGHRSVSWYQQTPGQGLQFLFEYFSETQRNKGNFPGRFSGRQFSNSRSEMNVSTLELGDSALYLCASSPSGQTEAFFGQGTRLTVV.

This clone has just one count. The rearrangement uses TRBV6-5 and TRBJ1-1, with 10 bases lining up with TRBD1. The CDR3 length is 14 residues. The V gene's germline CDR1 is MNHEY and CDR2 SVGAGI. The V segment lost 7 bases and the J segment 7 bases; nucleotides outside the gene matches: 9. CDR3: CASNPGQGSGEAFF. CDR3 DNA: TGTGCCAGCAACCCGGGACAGGGGAGCGGTGAAGCTTTCTTT.

This chain uses TRBV7-9 with TRBJ1-1; 8 bases match TRBD1. V was pared by 5 bases and J by 5 bases, with 7 bases of the junction left unmatched. The CDR3 runs 14 residues. The germline gives CDR1 SEHNR, CDR2 FQNEAQ (reference sequence). The CDR3 here is CASSIGQGRTEAFF. CDR3 in DNA: TGTGCCAGCAGCATAGGACAGGGACGGACTGAAGCTTTCTTT. The entire variable domain, with the rest obtained from reference TRBV7-9 and TRBJ1-1, is as follows: DTGVSQNPRHKITKRGQNVTFRCDPISEHNRLYWYRQTLGQGPEFLTYFQNEAQLEKSRLLSDRFSAERPKGSFSTLEIQRTEQGDSAMYLCASSIGQGRTEAFFGQGTRLTVV.

The chain employs TRBV7-9 and TRBJ2-7, with 15 positions matching TRBD2. J gave up 2 bases and V 5 bases, and 13 bases lay outside the gene matches. The CDR3 spans 19 residues. The V gene's germline CDR1 is SEHNR and CDR2 FQNEAQ (reference sequence). The CDR3 DNA sequence: TGTGCCAGCAGCGAAGCAAGGGGACTAGCGGGAGGCCATCCCTACGAGCAGTACTTC. It encodes CASSEARGLAGGHPYEQYF.

This clone is a singleton in its sample. This chain uses TRBV9 with TRBJ2-3; TRBD1 might be the D (5 bases). Trimming took 0 bases from V and 5 from J, leaving 16 bases between them. The V gene's germline CDR1 is SGDLS and CDR2 YYNGEE. The CDR3 has 16 amino acids. The DNA for the CDR3 is TGTGCCAGCAGCGTAGAACGGTACAGAGACAGAGATACGCAGTATTTT. Translated: CASSVERYRDRDTQYF.

This chain links TRBV9 with TRBJ2-3, with D uncertain. Trimming took off 4 bases at V and 2 bases at J, with 14 bases between the two ends. The CDR3 sequence is 15 residues long. Germline V gene lookup returns CDR1 SGDLS and CDR2 YYNGEE. As DNA, the CDR3 is TGTGCCAGCAGCCCAGGTTCAAGACACACAGATACGCAGTATTTT. Translation: CASSPGSRHTDTQYF.

The chain recombines TRBV10-3 with TRBJ1-2; D perhaps matches TRBD1 (5 bases). With 0 bases removed from V and 5 bases from J, the gap between germline ends came to 10 bases. Germline loops: CDR1 ENHRY, CDR2 SYGVKD. The CDR3 spans 14 residues. In nucleotides, the CDR3 is TGTGCCATCAGTGAGTCGACGGGGCCTTATGGCTACACCTTC. Amino acid sequence: CAISESTGPYGYTF.

The rearrangement uses TRBV2 and TRBJ2-7; 8 bases agree with TRBD1. Looked up from germline, CDR1 is SNHLY and CDR2 is FYNNEI. Trimming took 7 bases from V and 3 from J; bases not matched to a gene: 11. This CDR3 comprises 15 residues. This chain's CDR3 is CASKTRTGSSYEQYF. CDR3 DNA: TGTGCCAGCAAGACAAGGACAGGGTCCAGCTACGAGCAGTACTTC. The full variable domain, rest sourced from reference TRBV2 and TRBJ2-7, is EPEVTQTPSHQVTQMGQEVILRCVPISNHLYFYWYRQILGQKVEFLVSFYNNEISEKSEIFDDQFSVERPDGSNFTLKIRSTKLEDSAMYFCASKTRTGSSYEQYFGPGTRLTVT.

The chain has TRBV29-1 and TRBJ1-2; no reliable D call. Per the germline V gene, CDR1 is SQVTM and CDR2 is ANQGSEA. V lost 4 bases, J lost 2 bases, and 8 bases lay in between. The CDR3 is made up of 12 amino acids. CDR3: CSVAGGNYGYTF. DNA for the CDR3: TGCAGCGTTGCTGGAGGGAACTATGGCTACACCTTC.

The rearrangement uses TRBV5-1 and TRBJ2-3; D remains ambiguous. Trimming stripped 2 bases from V and 5 bases from J, with 15 bases between. CDR3 size: 15 residues. Germline CDR1 SGHRS, CDR2 YFSETQ. The CDR3, as DNA: TGCGCCAGCAGCTTTACCGGGCTCCGGGTAGATACGCAGTATTTT. The encoded protein is CASSFTGLRVDTQYF.

The chain uses TRBV28 and TRBJ1-3; D is uncertain. The V and J ends lost 3 bases and 3 bases respectively, with 9 bases between them. The CDR3 consists of 14 residues. Germline CDR1 MDHEN, CDR2 SYDVKM. This chain's CDR3 is CASSLAHGGNTIYF. DNA for the CDR3: TGTGCCAGCAGTTTGGCTCACGGTGGAAACACCATATATTTT.

This clone was detected a few times. The chain employs TRBV15 and TRBJ2-3; TRBD1 matches at 10 bases. The CDR3 has 14 amino acids. The germline gives CDR1 LNHNV, CDR2 YYDKDF (reference sequence). Trimming took 7 bases from V and 3 from J; bases not matched to a gene: 4. CDR3 DNA sequence: TGTGCCACCAAGGGACAGGGGATTACAGATACGCAGTATTTT. Encoded protein: CATKGQGITDTQYF.

The rearrangement links TRBV2 to TRBJ2-3; unclear D gene. CDR3 size: 15 residues. Per germline, CDR1 SNHLY and CDR2 FYNNEI. Trimming cost V 2 bases and J 0 bases, with 9 bases left between them. DNA for the CDR3: TGTGCCAGCAGTGAATTTTCAATAAGCACAGATACGCAGTATTTT. It translates to CASSEFSISTDTQYF.

V is TRBV13 and J is TRBJ2-5; D ambiguous. The V gene's germline CDR1 is PRHDT and CDR2 FYEKMQ (reference sequence). V was clipped by 5 bases and J by 0 bases, with 10 bases between them. This CDR3 region has 14 residues. The CDR3 loop is CASSRRGNQETQYF. The CDR3 DNA follows: TGTGCCAGCAGCCGACGCGGAAACCAAGAGACCCAGTACTTC.

This clone was found once. The V call is TRBV11-2, the J call TRBJ2-7; 8 positions agree with TRBD1. This CDR3 is built from 13 residues. The J segment lost 3 bases and the V segment lost 4 bases, leaving 2 bases of the junction unmatched. Germline CDR1 reads SGHAT; CDR2 reads FQNNGV. This CDR3 reads CASSSGTGYEQYF. The CDR3 region has the DNA TGTGCCAGCAGCTCCGGGACAGGCTACGAGCAGTACTTC.

The chain has TRBV11-2 and TRBJ2-7; TRBD1 matches 7 bases. V shed 2 bases and J 5 bases; nucleotides not matched to a gene: 6. Germline V gives CDR1 SGHAT, CDR2 FQNNGV. The CDR3 consists of 14 residues. The DNA for the CDR3 is TGTGCCAGCAGCTTAATTGAGGGGGCGGACGAGCAGTACTTC. As protein: CASSLIEGADEQYF.

The chain has TRBV5-1 and TRBJ1-1; weak D call: TRBD1 (5 bases). CDR1 is SGHRS, CDR2 YFSETQ, per germline. CDR3 length: 12 residues. V gave up 5 bases and J gave up 7 bases, with 12 bases separating them. CDR3 sequence (DNA): TGCGCCAGCAGACCCACGGGACGTGAAGCTTTCTTT. This translates into CASRPTGREAFF. The whole variable domain, filled in from reference TRBV5-1 and TRBJ1-1, reads KAGVTQTPRYLIKTRGQQVTLSCSPISGHRSVSWYQQTPGQGLQFLFEYFSETQRNKGNFPGRFSGRQFSNSRSEMNVSTLELGDSALYLCASRPTGREAFFGQGTRLTVV.

This clone has only a few counts. The V call is TRBV10-1, the J call TRBJ2-7; D is ambiguous. Germline V gives CDR1 WNHNN, CDR2 SYGVQD (reference sequence). Trimming pared 8 bases from V and 3 bases from J, leaving 11 bases between. The CDR3 sequence is 12 residues long. The CDR3: CASSSVSYEQYF. CDR3 DNA: TGCGCCAGCTCCTCGGTCAGCTACGAGCAGTACTTC.

The genes are TRBV6-6 and TRBJ1-5; no clear D. There are 13 residues in the CDR3. Germline V CDR1 and CDR2: MNHNY, SVGAGI (reference sequence). V lost 6 bases to trimming and J lost 2 bases, with 8 bases between them. CDR3 in amino acids: CASSELGNQPQHF. CDR3 nucleotide sequence: TGTGCCAGCAGCGAATTGGGCAATCAGCCCCAGCATTTT.